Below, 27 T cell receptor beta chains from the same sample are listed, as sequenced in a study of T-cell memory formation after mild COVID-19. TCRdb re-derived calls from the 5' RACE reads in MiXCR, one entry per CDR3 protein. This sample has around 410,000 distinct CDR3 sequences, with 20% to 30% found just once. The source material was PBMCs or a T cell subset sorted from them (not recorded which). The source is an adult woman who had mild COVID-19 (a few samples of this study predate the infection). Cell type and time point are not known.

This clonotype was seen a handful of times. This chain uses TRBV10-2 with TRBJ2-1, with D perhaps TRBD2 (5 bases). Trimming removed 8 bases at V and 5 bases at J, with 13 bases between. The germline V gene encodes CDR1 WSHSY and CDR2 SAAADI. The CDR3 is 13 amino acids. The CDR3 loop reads CASGRAGDNEQFF. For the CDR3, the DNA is TGCGCCAGCGGGCGGGCAGGAGACAATGAGCAGTTCTTC.

The CDR3 DNA follows: TGCGCCAGCAGCCAAGGGGTAACGTTGGGGGATACGCAGTATTTT. Translated, it gives CASSQGVTLGDTQYF. This chain uses TRBV4-1 with TRBJ2-3; no definite D call. The V gene's germline CDR1 is MGHRA and CDR2 YSYEKL. Trimming pared 1 base from V and 6 bases from J, leaving 14 bases between. The CDR3 covers 15 residues.

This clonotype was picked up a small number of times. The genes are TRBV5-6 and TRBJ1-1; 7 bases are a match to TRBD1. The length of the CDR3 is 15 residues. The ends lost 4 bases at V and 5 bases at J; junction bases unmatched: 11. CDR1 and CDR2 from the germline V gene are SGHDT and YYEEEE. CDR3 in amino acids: CASSPWTGYDTEAFF. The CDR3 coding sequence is TGTGCCAGCAGCCCATGGACAGGATACGATACTGAAGCTTTCTTT.

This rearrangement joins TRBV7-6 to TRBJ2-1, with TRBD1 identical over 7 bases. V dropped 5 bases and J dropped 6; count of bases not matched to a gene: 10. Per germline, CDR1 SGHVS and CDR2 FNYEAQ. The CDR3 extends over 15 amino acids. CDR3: CASSPNPGQVNEQFF. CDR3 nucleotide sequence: TGTGCCAGCAGCCCTAATCCTGGACAGGTCAATGAGCAGTTCTTC.

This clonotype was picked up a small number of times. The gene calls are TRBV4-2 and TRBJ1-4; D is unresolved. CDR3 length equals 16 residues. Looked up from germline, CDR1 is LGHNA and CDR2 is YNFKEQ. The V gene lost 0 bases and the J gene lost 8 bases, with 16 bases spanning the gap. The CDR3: CASSQEPPNRGEKLFF. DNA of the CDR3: TGTGCCAGCAGCCAAGAACCCCCAAATCGTGGGGAAAAACTGTTTTTT.

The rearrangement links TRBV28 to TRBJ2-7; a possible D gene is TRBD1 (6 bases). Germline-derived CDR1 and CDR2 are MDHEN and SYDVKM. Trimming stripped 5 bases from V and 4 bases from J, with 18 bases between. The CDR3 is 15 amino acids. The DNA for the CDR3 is TGTGCCAGCAGTCTTCCGGAAACAGGGAATTACGAGCAGTACTTC. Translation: CASSLPETGNYEQYF.

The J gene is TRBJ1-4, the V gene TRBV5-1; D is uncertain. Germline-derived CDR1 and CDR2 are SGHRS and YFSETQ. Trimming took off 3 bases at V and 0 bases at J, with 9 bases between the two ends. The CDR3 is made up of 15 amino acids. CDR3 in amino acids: CASSSGRSTNEKLFF. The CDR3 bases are TGCGCCAGCAGCTCCGGACGGTCAACTAATGAAAAACTGTTTTTT.

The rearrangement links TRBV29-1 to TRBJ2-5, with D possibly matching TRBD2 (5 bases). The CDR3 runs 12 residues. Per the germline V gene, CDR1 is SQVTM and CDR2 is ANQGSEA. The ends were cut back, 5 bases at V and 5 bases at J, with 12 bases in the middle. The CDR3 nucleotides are TGCAGCGTTCAGGAGGACTGGGAGACCCAGTACTTC. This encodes CSVQEDWETQYF. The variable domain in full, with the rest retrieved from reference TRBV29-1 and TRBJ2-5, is SAVISQKPSRDICQRGTSLTIQCQVDSQVTMMFWYRQQPGQSLTLIATANQGSEATYESGFVIDKFPISRPNLTFSTLTVSNMSPEDSSIYLCSVQEDWETQYFGPGTRLLVL.

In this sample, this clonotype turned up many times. CDR3 sequence (DNA): TGTGCCAGCAGTGTTAGCGGGGGATCCTACAATGAGCAGTTCTTC. This sequence encodes CASSVSGGSYNEQFF. The chain joins TRBV6-1 to TRBJ2-1; 9 bases align to TRBD2. This CDR3 has 15 amino acids. Germline V gene sequence: CDR1 MNHNS, CDR2 SASEGT. With V trimmed by 4 bases and J by 1 base, 2 bases remained unmatched.

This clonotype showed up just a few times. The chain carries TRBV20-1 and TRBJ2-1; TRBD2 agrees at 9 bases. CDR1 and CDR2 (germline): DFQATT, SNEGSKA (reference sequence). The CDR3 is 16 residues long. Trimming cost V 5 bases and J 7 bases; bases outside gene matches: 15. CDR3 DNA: TGCAGTGCTCGAGCTGGGGTAGCGGGAGTGGCAAATGAGCAGTTCTTC. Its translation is CSARAGVAGVANEQFF.

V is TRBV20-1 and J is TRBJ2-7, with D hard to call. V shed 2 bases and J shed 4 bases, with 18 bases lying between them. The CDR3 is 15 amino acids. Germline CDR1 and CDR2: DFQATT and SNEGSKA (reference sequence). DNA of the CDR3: TGCAGTGCTAGACCTCGGCGGTTCGAAGGGTACGAGCAGTACTTC. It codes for CSARPRRFEGYEQYF.

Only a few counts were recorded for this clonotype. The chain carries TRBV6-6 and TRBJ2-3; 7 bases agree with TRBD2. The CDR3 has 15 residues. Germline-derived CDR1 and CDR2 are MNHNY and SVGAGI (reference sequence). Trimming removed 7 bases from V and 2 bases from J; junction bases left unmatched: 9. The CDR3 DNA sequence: TGTGCCAGCAACCCTCGGCTAGCGGACACAGATACGCAGTATTTT. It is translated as CASNPRLADTDTQYF.

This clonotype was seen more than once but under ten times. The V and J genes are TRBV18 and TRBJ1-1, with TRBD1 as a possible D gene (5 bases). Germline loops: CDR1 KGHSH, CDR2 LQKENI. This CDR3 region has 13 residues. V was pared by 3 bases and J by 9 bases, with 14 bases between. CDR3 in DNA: TGTGCCAGCTCACCGGTCGTGGCAGGGAAAGCTTTCTTT. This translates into CASSPVVAGKAFF. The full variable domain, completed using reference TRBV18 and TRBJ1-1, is NAGVMQNPRHLVRRRGQEARLRCSPMKGHSHVYWYRQLPEEGLKFMVYLQKENIIDESGMPKERFSAEFPKEGPSILRIQQVVRGDSAAYFCASSPVVAGKAFFGQGTRLTVV.

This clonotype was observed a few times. The CDR3 sequence: CATSDPFHPYEQYF. CDR3 sequence (DNA): TGTGCCACCAGTGATCCCTTCCATCCCTACGAGCAGTACTTC. The chain couples TRBV24-1 to TRBJ2-7, with D unresolved. Germline V gene lookup returns CDR1 KGHDR and CDR2 SFDVKD. V was pared by 3 bases and J by 2 bases, with 10 bases between. The CDR3 extends over 14 amino acids.

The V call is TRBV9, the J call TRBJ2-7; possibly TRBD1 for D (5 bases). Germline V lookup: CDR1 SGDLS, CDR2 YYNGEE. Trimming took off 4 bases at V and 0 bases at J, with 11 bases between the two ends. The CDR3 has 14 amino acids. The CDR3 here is CASSPQDGSYEQYF. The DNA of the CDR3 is TGTGCCAGCAGCCCACAGGACGGCTCCTACGAGCAGTACTTC.

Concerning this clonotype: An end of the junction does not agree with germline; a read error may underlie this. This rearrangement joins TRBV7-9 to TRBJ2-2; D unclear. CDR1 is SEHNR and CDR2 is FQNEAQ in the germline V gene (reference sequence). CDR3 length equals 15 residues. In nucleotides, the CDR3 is TGTGCCAGCAGATTAGGAACTGCTTACACCGGGGAGCTGTTTTTT. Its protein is CASRLGTAYTGELFF.

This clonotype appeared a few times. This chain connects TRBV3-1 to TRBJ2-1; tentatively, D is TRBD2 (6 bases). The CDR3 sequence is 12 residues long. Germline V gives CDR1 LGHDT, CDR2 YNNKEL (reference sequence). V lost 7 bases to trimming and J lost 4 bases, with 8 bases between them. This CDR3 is CASTAGYNEQFF. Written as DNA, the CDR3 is TGTGCCAGCACCGCGGGGTACAATGAGCAGTTCTTC.

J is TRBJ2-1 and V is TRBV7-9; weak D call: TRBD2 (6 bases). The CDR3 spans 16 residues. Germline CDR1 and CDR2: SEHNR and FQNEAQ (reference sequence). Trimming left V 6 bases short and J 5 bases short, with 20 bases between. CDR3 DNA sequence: TGTGCCAGCAGTCTCCTAGCGTTTGGTGTGAACAATGAGCAGTTCTTC. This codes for CASSLLAFGVNNEQFF.

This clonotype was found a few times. Written as DNA, the CDR3 is TGCAGCGTCCCAAGACTAGCGGGGTTCAATGAGCAGTTCTTC. This sequence encodes CSVPRLAGFNEQFF. The gene calls are TRBV29-1 and TRBJ2-1; 11 positions match TRBD2. This CDR3 is 14 amino acids long. CDR1 is SQVTM and CDR2 is ANQGSEA in the germline V gene. V gave up 6 bases and J gave up 6 bases; unmatched junction bases: 7.

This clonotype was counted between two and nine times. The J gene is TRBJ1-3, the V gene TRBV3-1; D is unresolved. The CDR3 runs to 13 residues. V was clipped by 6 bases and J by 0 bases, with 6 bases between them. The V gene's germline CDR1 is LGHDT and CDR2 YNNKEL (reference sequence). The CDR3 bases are TGTGCCAGCAGTCCAGTCTCTGGAAACACCATATATTTT. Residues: CASSPVSGNTIYF.

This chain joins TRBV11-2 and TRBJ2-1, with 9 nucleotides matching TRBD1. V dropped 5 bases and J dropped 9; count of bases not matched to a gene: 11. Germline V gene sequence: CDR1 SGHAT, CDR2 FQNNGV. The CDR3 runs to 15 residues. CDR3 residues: CASSTYRGRGGEQFF. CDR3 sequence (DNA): TGTGCCAGCAGCACGTACAGGGGGCGAGGGGGTGAGCAGTTCTTC.

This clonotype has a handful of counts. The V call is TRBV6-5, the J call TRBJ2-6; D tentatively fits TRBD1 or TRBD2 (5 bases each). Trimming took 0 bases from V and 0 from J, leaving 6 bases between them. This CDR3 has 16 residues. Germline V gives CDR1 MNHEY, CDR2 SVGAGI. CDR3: CASSYSGGSGANVLTF. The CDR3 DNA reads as TGTGCCAGCAGTTACTCTGGGGGCTCTGGGGCCAACGTCCTGACTTTC.

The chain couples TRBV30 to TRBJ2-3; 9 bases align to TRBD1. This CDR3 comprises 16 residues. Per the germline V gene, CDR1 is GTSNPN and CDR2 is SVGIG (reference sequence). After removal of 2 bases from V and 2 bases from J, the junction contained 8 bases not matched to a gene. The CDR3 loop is CAWSLGDRAYTDTQYF. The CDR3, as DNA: TGTGCCTGGAGTCTAGGGGACAGGGCCTACACAGATACGCAGTATTTT. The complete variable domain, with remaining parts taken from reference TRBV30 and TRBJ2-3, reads SQTIHQWPATLVQPVGSPLSLECTVEGTSNPNLYWYRQAAGRGLQLLFYSVGIGQISSEVPQNLSASRPQDRQFILSSKKLLLSDSGFYLCAWSLGDRAYTDTQYFGPGTRLTVL.

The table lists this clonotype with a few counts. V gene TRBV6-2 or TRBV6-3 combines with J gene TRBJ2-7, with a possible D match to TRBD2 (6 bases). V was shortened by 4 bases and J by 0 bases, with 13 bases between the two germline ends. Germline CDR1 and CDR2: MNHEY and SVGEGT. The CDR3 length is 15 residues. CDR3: CASSSLRRGSYEQYF. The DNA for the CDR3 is TGTGCCAGCAGTTCTCTCCGGCGGGGCTCCTACGAGCAGTACTTC.

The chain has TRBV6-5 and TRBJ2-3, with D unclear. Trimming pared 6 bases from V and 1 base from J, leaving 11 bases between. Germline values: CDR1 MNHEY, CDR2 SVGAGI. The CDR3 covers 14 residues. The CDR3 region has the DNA TGTGCCAGCAGCCAATCCGTCGGCACAGATACGCAGTATTTT. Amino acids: CASSQSVGTDTQYF.

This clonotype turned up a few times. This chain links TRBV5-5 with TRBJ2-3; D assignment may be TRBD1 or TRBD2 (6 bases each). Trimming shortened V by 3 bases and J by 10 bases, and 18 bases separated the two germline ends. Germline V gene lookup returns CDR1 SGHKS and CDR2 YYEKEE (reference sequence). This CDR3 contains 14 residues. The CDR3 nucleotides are TGTGCCAGCAGCTGGGACCAGCGAAGGGGGGCGCAGTATTTT. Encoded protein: CASSWDQRRGAQYF. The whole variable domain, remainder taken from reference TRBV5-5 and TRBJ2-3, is DAGVTQSPTHLIKTRGQQVTLRCSPISGHKSVSWYQQVLGQGPQFIFQYYEKEERGRGNFPDRFSARQFPNYSSELNVNALLLGDSALYLCASSWDQRRGAQYFGPGTRLTVL.

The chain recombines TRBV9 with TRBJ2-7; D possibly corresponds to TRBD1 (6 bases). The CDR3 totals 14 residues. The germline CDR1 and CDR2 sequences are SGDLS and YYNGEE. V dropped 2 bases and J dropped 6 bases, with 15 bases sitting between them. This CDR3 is CASSVGGPGGEQYF. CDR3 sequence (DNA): TGTGCCAGCAGCGTTGGGGGCCCTGGTGGCGAGCAGTACTTC. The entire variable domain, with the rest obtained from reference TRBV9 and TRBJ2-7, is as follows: DSGVTQTPKHLITATGQRVTLRCSPRSGDLSVYWYQQSLDQGLQFLIQYYNGEERAKGNILERFSAQQFPDLHSELNLSSLELGDSALYFCASSVGGPGGEQYFGPGTRLTVT.